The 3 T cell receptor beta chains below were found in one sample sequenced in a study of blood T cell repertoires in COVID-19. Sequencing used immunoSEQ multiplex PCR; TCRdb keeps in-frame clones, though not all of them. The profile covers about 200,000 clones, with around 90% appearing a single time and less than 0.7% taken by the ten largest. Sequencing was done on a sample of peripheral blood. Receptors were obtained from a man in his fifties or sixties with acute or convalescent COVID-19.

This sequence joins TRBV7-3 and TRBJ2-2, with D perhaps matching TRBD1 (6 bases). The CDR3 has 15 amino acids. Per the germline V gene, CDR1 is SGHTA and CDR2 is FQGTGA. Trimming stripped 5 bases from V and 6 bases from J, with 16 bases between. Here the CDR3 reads CASSLGALRPGELFF. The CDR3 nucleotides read TGTGCCAGCAGCCTGGGGGCCCTCCGGCCCGGGGAGCTGTTTTTT.

The CDR3 loop reads CASSLSRTGDYGYTF. Written as DNA, the CDR3 is TGTGCCAGCTCACTAAGCAGGACAGGGGACTATGGCTACACCTTC. The chain has TRBV18 and TRBJ1-2, with 9 bases identical to TRBD1. Trimming at V came to 4 bases and at J to 3 bases, leaving 6 bases not matched to a gene. This CDR3 comprises 15 residues. Germline CDR1 and CDR2: KGHSH and LQKENI.

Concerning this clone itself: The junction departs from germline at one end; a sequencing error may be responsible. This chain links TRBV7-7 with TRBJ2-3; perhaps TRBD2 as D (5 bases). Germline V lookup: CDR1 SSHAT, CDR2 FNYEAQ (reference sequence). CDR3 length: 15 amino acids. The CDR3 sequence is CASSLARRSTDTQYF. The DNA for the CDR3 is TGTGCTAGCAGCTTAGCGCGGAGAAGCACAGATACGCAGTATTTT.